Shown below are 29 T cell receptor beta chains from a single sample sequenced in a study of OX40 agonist ivuxolimab in advanced cancers. Only in-frame clones appear in the TCRdb table, and some are missing; sequencing was by immunoSEQ multiplex PCR. The data show tens of thousands of clones, about 90% seen once. The input for sequencing was CD4+ or CD8+ T cells sorted from blood, taken in a trial of the OX40 agonist ivuxolimab. The receptors shown here come from an adult with an advanced solid tumor such as melanoma, head and neck, liver or kidney cancer.

CDR3 amino acids: CASRPRQGYYEQYF. The DNA for the CDR3 is TGTGCCAGCAGACCGAGGCAGGGGTACTACGAGCAGTACTTC. V is TRBV6-1 and J is TRBJ2-7, with D maybe TRBD1 (6 bases). The germline gives CDR1 MNHNS, CDR2 SASEGT. The CDR3 length is 14 residues. V was shortened by 6 bases and J by 3 bases, with 15 bases between the two germline ends.

V and J are TRBV6-1 and TRBJ1-2, with D possibly matching TRBD1 (5 bases). V lost 2 bases, J lost 7 bases, and 14 bases lay in between. The CDR3 runs 14 residues. The germline gives CDR1 MNHNS, CDR2 SASEGT. The CDR3 here is CASSEQFRRGGYTF. CDR3 nucleotide sequence: TGTGCCAGCAGTGAACAGTTTCGGAGGGGTGGCTACACCTTC.

The genes are TRBV30 and TRBJ1-1; tentatively, D is TRBD1 (6 bases). The CDR3 loop spans 13 amino acids. Trimming shortened V by 6 bases and J by 1 base, and 12 bases separated the two germline ends. Per germline, CDR1 GTSNPN and CDR2 SVGIG (reference sequence). CDR3 region: CACTRTANTEAFF. DNA of the CDR3: TGTGCCTGCACTCGGACAGCGAACACTGAAGCTTTCTTT.

In its sample, this clone was seen once. The gene calls are TRBV28 and TRBJ1-3, with 9 bases matching TRBD1. Per germline, CDR1 MDHEN and CDR2 SYDVKM. The J segment lost 4 bases and the V segment lost 8 bases, leaving 9 bases of the junction unmatched. CDR3 size: 15 residues. CDR3 DNA sequence: TGTGCCAGCGCCCACGGGACAGGGTTCGGAAACACCATATATTTT. Amino acid sequence: CASAHGTGFGNTIYF.

The CDR3 spells CASSYSGLPEQFF. The CDR3 DNA reads TGTGCCAGCAGTTACTCCGGACTTCCCGAGCAGTTCTTC. The V gene is TRBV6-6, the J gene TRBJ2-1, with D perhaps TRBD2 (5 bases). With 0 bases removed from V and 10 bases from J, the gap between germline ends came to 10 bases. This CDR3 is 13 amino acids long. CDR1 is MNHNY, CDR2 SVGAGI, per germline (reference sequence).

The J gene is TRBJ2-7, the V gene TRBV30; maybe TRBD2 (5 bases). Trimming cost V 5 bases and J 7 bases, with 24 bases left between them. In germline, CDR1 is GTSNPN, CDR2 SVGIG (reference sequence). The CDR3 covers 15 residues. As DNA, the CDR3 is TGTGCCTGGGGCGGCCCCCGACTACCTGCTGGGGAGCAGTACTTC. Residues: CAWGGPRLPAGEQYF.

The chain links TRBV10-2 to TRBJ2-1; 10 positions match TRBD2. Losses at the gene ends were 3 bases for V and 6 bases for J; bases not matched to a gene: 5. The CDR3 has 15 amino acids. From germline, CDR1 is WSHSY and CDR2 SAAADI. CDR3 DNA sequence: TGCGCCAGCAGTGATTGGGCTAGCGGGAGCAATGAGCAGTTCTTC. Protein product: CASSDWASGSNEQFF.

V usage is TRBV11-3 and J usage is TRBJ2-1; 8 nucleotides line up with TRBD2. The CDR3 consists of 17 residues. V was pared by 2 bases and J by 4 bases, with 10 bases of the junction left unmatched. Germline V gene data show CDR1 as SGHNT and CDR2 as YENEEA. Here the CDR3 DNA reads TGTGCCAGCAGCTTACGGACGGCCGGGGGGGGATACAATGAGCAGTTCTTC. This sequence encodes CASSLRTAGGGYNEQFF.

The chain links TRBV5-8 to TRBJ2-7, with D unclear. Trimming took off 0 bases at V and 4 bases at J, with 5 bases between the two ends. This CDR3 is 12 amino acids long. Per the germline V gene, CDR1 is SGHTS and CDR2 is YDEGEE. The CDR3 DNA is TGTGCCAGCAGCTTGGGGGCTTACGAGCAGTACTTC. This encodes CASSLGAYEQYF.

This clone has only a few counts. The chain recombines TRBV19 with TRBJ1-5, with D tentatively TRBD1 (5 bases). This CDR3 spans 13 amino acids. Germline lookup yields CDR1 LNHDA and CDR2 SQIVND (reference sequence). V was clipped by 4 bases and J by 5 bases, with 9 bases between them. CDR3 in amino acids: CASSTGMDQPQHF. The DNA of the CDR3 is TGTGCCAGTAGTACAGGGATGGATCAGCCCCAGCATTTT.

This chain joins TRBV14 and TRBJ1-1; D is possibly TRBD1 (5 bases). This CDR3 has 15 amino acids. V was pared by 4 bases and J by 1 base, with 13 bases between. CDR1 and CDR2 from the germline V gene are SGHDN and FVKESK. CDR3 in amino acids: CASSPPGGANTEAFF. The DNA for the CDR3 is TGTGCCAGCAGCCCCCCGGGAGGGGCGAACACTGAAGCTTTCTTT. The variable domain in full, completed from reference TRBV14 and TRBJ1-1, reads EAGVTQFPSHSVIEKGQTVTLRCDPISGHDNLYWYRRVMGKEIKFLLHFVKESKQDESGMPNNRFLAERTGGTYSTLKVQPAELEDSGVYFCASSPPGGANTEAFFGQGTRLTVV.

This clone was seen only a few times. The junction departs from germline at one end; a sequencing error may be responsible. The rearrangement uses TRBV5-6 and TRBJ2-7; D remains ambiguous. Germline assignment: CDR1 SGHDT and CDR2 YYEEEE. The CDR3 has 14 residues. CDR3 in amino acids: CASTLWQTSYEQYF. In nucleotides, the CDR3 is TGTGCCAGCACCTTGTGGCAGACTTCCTACGAGCAGTACTTC.

The rearrangement uses TRBV5-6 and TRBJ2-1; perhaps TRBD1 as D (5 bases). V lost 5 bases to trimming and J lost 7 bases, with 16 bases between them. The CDR3 length is 14 residues. The V gene's germline CDR1 is SGHDT and CDR2 YYEEEE. The CDR3 coding sequence is TGTGCCAGCAGTAGCAGGGCTTATTATAATGAGCAGTTCTTC. This codes for CASSSRAYYNEQFF.

The chain employs TRBV11-3 and TRBJ2-1; D might be TRBD1 (5 bases). The CDR3 extends over 14 amino acids. The V gene lost 6 bases and the J gene lost 0 bases, with 9 bases spanning the gap. Germline V gives CDR1 SGHNT, CDR2 YENEEA. The CDR3 nucleotides read TGTGCCAGCAGTAGGGGATTCTCCTACAATGAGCAGTTCTTC. As protein: CASSRGFSYNEQFF.

The rearrangement uses TRBV28 and TRBJ1-1; 10 nucleotides match TRBD1. The V segment lost 4 bases and the J segment 13 bases; nucleotides outside the gene matches: 3. The CDR3 runs to 11 residues. Germline V CDR1 and CDR2: MDHEN, SYDVKM. CDR3 in DNA: TGTGCCAGCAGTTCCGGACAGGGGGGTTTCTTT. It encodes CASSSGQGGFF.

The chain joins TRBV18 to TRBJ2-5; 8 bases match TRBD1. The V and J ends lost 0 bases and 4 bases, in that order; junction bases with no gene match: 10. This CDR3 comprises 17 residues. CDR1 and CDR2 from the germline V gene are KGHSH and LQKENI. The CDR3 region is CASSPPRGQGAGETQYF. In DNA, the CDR3 is TGTGCCAGCTCACCACCGAGGGGGCAGGGGGCAGGAGAGACCCAGTACTTC.

The chain employs TRBV19 and TRBJ2-2, with a possible D match to TRBD1 (6 bases). This CDR3 contains 14 residues. Germline CDR1 and CDR2: LNHDA and SQIVND (reference sequence). Deletions cut 7 bases from V and 2 bases from J, with 11 bases between. The CDR3 nucleotides read TGTGCCAGTAAAGGGACATCCAACACCGGGGAGCTGTTTTTT. Translating gives CASKGTSNTGELFF.

The V and J genes are TRBV5-1 and TRBJ1-1; 7 bases agree with TRBD1. CDR1 SGHRS and CDR2 YFSETQ come from the germline V gene. Trimming cost V 0 bases and J 2 bases; bases outside gene matches: 1. There are 14 residues in the CDR3. The CDR3 DNA is TGCGCCAGCAGCTTGGGAGGGGGCAACACTGAAGCTTTCTTT. Residues: CASSLGGGNTEAFF. Filled out from reference TRBV5-1 and TRBJ1-1, the complete variable domain reads KAGVTQTPRYLIKTRGQQVTLSCSPISGHRSVSWYQQTPGQGLQFLFEYFSETQRNKGNFPGRFSGRQFSNSRSEMNVSTLELGDSALYLCASSLGGGNTEAFFGQGTRLTVV.

Comment on this clone: The junction and the germline gene differ at one end; a read error may be behind it. This chain joins TRBV28 and TRBJ2-7, with D perhaps being TRBD1 or TRBD2 (5 bases each). This CDR3 has 11 residues. Germline lookup yields CDR1 MDHEN and CDR2 SYDVKM. CDR3 sequence: CASSFGATRHF. The CDR3 bases are TGTGCCAGCAGTTTCGGGGCGACCAGGCACTTC.

The chain is built from TRBV15 and TRBJ2-5, with TRBD2 matching over 14 bases. V lost 0 bases, J lost 2 bases, and 5 bases stayed unmatched. This CDR3 spans 18 amino acids. The V gene's germline CDR1 is LNHNV and CDR2 YYDKDF (reference sequence). The CDR3 region is CATSRDQGLAGVQETQYF. As DNA, the CDR3 is TGTGCCACCAGCAGAGATCAGGGACTAGCGGGAGTTCAAGAGACCCAGTACTTC. The full variable domain, rest sourced from reference TRBV15 and TRBJ2-5, is DAMVIQNPRYQVTQFGKPVTLSCSQTLNHNVMYWYQQKSSQAPKLLFHYYDKDFNNEADTPDNFQSRRPNTSFCFLDIRSPGLGDTAMYLCATSRDQGLAGVQETQYFGPGTRLLVL.

This chain uses TRBV5-1 with TRBJ1-5; perhaps TRBD1 as D (6 bases). The CDR3 is 15 residues long. The V end was cut by 0 bases, the J end by 3 bases, with 10 bases between. The V gene's germline CDR1 is SGHRS and CDR2 YFSETQ. CDR3 DNA: TGCGCCAGCAGCTTGGAAGGACAGCACAATCAGCCCCAGCATTTT. It yields the protein CASSLEGQHNQPQHF.

The chain couples TRBV6-6 to TRBJ1-2, with D hard to call. CDR3 length: 14 amino acids. The V end lost 9 bases, the J end lost 0 bases, and 14 bases lay between the germline ends. The germline V gene encodes CDR1 MNHNY and CDR2 SVGAGI (reference sequence). CDR3 in DNA: TGTGCCAGTCGATCGTCCAATGCTAACTATGGCTACACCTTC. This encodes CASRSSNANYGYTF.

The gene calls are TRBV2 and TRBJ1-4; no reliable D call. Germline values: CDR1 SNHLY, CDR2 FYNNEI. CDR3 length equals 17 residues. Trimming shortened V by 2 bases and J by 2 bases, and 15 bases separated the two germline ends. CDR3 loop: CASSESHQGGTNEKLFF. The CDR3, as DNA: TGTGCCAGCAGTGAAAGCCACCAAGGAGGGACTAATGAAAAACTGTTTTTT.

V and J are TRBV19 and TRBJ1-3, with TRBD1 identical over 7 bases. The CDR3 is 14 amino acids. The V and J ends lost 9 bases and 3 bases, in that order; junction bases with no gene match: 8. Germline V lookup: CDR1 LNHDA, CDR2 SQIVND (reference sequence). The CDR3 DNA sequence: TGTGCCAGCCAAACAGGGGCGAGTGGAAACACCATATATTTT. Its translation: CASQTGASGNTIYF.

The rearrangement joins TRBV7-2 to TRBJ1-2; D possibly corresponds to TRBD1 (5 bases). CDR1 and CDR2 (germline): SGHTA, FQGNSA. Deletions cut 5 bases from V and 7 bases from J, with 14 bases between. This CDR3 spans 13 amino acids. CDR3 sequence reads: CASSKPQRGGYTF. The CDR3 nucleotides are TGTGCCAGCAGCAAACCGCAGAGGGGTGGCTACACCTTC.

The chain joins TRBV2 to TRBJ2-5; D is perhaps TRBD2 (6 bases). Germline-derived CDR1 and CDR2 are SNHLY and FYNNEI. This CDR3 comprises 14 residues. The V and J ends lost 6 bases and 5 bases respectively, with 16 bases between them. CDR3 DNA: TGTGCCAGCAGATCGGCGGGGCCGGGGGAGACCCAGTACTTC. Protein: CASRSAGPGETQYF.

In DNA, the CDR3 is TGTGCCAGCAGTTTAGGACTAGCGGGGGCAGATACGCAGTATTTT. Translation: CASSLGLAGADTQYF. The chain carries TRBV28 and TRBJ2-3, with 13 bases lining up with TRBD2. The germline V gene encodes CDR1 MDHEN and CDR2 SYDVKM. The CDR3 runs to 15 residues. V gave up 2 bases and J gave up 4 bases; unmatched junction bases: 0.

V gene TRBV28 combines with J gene TRBJ1-6; 8 nucleotides align to TRBD1. Trimming took 10 bases from V and 10 from J; bases not matched to a gene: 9. The CDR3 length is 13 residues. The germline gives CDR1 MDHEN, CDR2 SYDVKM. CDR3 region: CAIKGQGESPLHF. The CDR3 coding sequence is TGTGCCATCAAAGGACAGGGCGAATCACCCCTCCACTTT. The full variable domain, with the rest looked up from reference TRBV28 and TRBJ1-6, is DVKVTQSSRYLVKRTGEKVFLECVQDMDHENMFWYRQDPGLGLRLIYFSYDVKMKEKGDIPEGYSVSREKKERFSLILESASTNQTSMYLCAIKGQGESPLHFGNGTRLTVT.

The rearrangement links TRBV14 to TRBJ2-5, with D perhaps TRBD1 (6 bases). This CDR3 has 15 amino acids. Germline CDR1 SGHDN, CDR2 FVKESK. Trimming stripped 2 bases from V and 2 bases from J, with 12 bases between. The CDR3 DNA reads as TGTGCCAGCAGCCAAATCGGAACAGGGCAAGAGACCCAGTACTTC. Its translation: CASSQIGTGQETQYF.